What follows are 27 T cell receptor beta chains derived from one specimen sequenced in a study of T cells in severe cutaneous drug reactions. Libraries were made by iRepertoire multiplex PCR with TCR subtype-specific primers for bulk and single-cell sequencing. TCRdb reprocessed the multiplex PCR reads; each CDR3 protein has one entry and no DNA is given. Its clone listing holds about 1,900 distinct CDR3 sequences. The patients sequenced had a carbamazepine-induced Stevens-Johnson syndrome or toxic epidermal necrolysis reaction. The sequencing sample was made of PBMCs. All receptors derive from a human donor with Stevens-Johnson syndrome, a severe cutaneous drug reaction.

The rearrangement uses TRBV20-1 and TRBJ1-1; TCRdb names TRBD1, which stays unverified in the absence of DNA. The V gene's germline CDR1 is DFQATT and CDR2 SNEGSKA (reference sequence). This CDR3 has 15 residues. CDR3 residues: CSARDHRRVNTEAFF.

This clonotype is identified as medium-sized (0.01 to 0.1%) from frequency. V gene TRBV6-6 combines with J gene TRBJ1-1. Looked up from germline, CDR1 is MNHNY and CDR2 is SVGAGI (reference sequence). The CDR3 is 13 amino acids. The CDR3 spells CASSYSQNTEAFF.

This clonotype registers medium-sized by frequency. CDR3 loop: CASSQDGEEVDTQYF. The V gene is TRBV4-2, the J gene TRBJ2-3. From germline, CDR1 is LGHNA and CDR2 YNFKEQ. This CDR3 is 15 amino acids long.

Frequency places this clonotype as medium-sized. V gene TRBV7-7 combines with J gene TRBJ2-7; TCRdb selects TRBD2, and the lack of DNA leaves this call unchecked. CDR3 length: 15 amino acids. CDR1 SSHAT and CDR2 FNYEAQ come from the germline V gene (reference sequence). CDR3 residues: CASSLASGPSYEQYF.

This clonotype is classed as medium-sized by frequency. The chain's CDR3 is CASNGEGRLNTEAFF. The chain has TRBV28 and TRBJ1-1. The CDR3 extends over 15 amino acids. Germline CDR1 and CDR2: MDHEN and SYDVKM.

Measured by frequency, this clonotype is medium-sized. The V call is TRBV6-1, the J call TRBJ2-1; the D gene TCRdb calls, TRBD1, cannot be checked with no DNA. Per germline, CDR1 MNHNS and CDR2 SASEGT. The CDR3 length is 18 residues. CDR3 sequence reads: CATSRFSPRTSSYNEQFF.

Considering frequency, this clonotype is medium-sized. The chain combines TRBV27 with TRBJ2-1; the TRBD1 assignment by TCRdb is unverifiable without DNA. This CDR3 comprises 15 residues. Germline lookup yields CDR1 MNHEY and CDR2 SMNVEV (reference sequence). CDR3: CASSTGQLPFGEQFF.

This chain connects TRBV11-3 to TRBJ2-1; checking the TCRdb D call of TRBD1 is not possible without DNA. This CDR3 is 14 amino acids long. Germline V gives CDR1 SGHNT, CDR2 YENEEA. CDR3 residues: CASSLGPTYNEQFF.

This clonotype is identified as medium-sized from frequency. The V call is TRBV14, the J call TRBJ2-1; as DNA is missing, the TRBD1 call by TCRdb cannot be tested. The CDR3 runs 14 residues. From germline, CDR1 is SGHDN and CDR2 FVKESK. CDR3 amino acids: CASSSDRMHNEQFF.

This clonotype is called medium-sized based on its frequency. The J gene is TRBJ2-1, the V gene TRBV3-1; TCRdb gives TRBD1 as the D gene, but with no DNA this cannot be confirmed. Germline-derived CDR1 and CDR2 are LGHDT and YNNKEL (reference sequence). The CDR3 runs 17 residues. CDR3 amino acids: CASSQAPGQALRNEQFF.

In terms of frequency, this clonotype is medium-sized. The chain is built from TRBV14 and TRBJ1-1; the D gene TCRdb calls, TRBD1, cannot be checked with no DNA. The germline gives CDR1 SGHDN, CDR2 FVKESK. This CDR3 has 16 residues. The CDR3: CASSLWGRIMNTEAFF.

The chain uses TRBV20-1 and TRBJ2-1; TCRdb reports TRBD2, a call that lacks DNA to check it against. The CDR3 is 19 amino acids. In germline, CDR1 is DFQATT, CDR2 SNEGSKA (reference sequence). This CDR3 is CSAGPDPLAGGARNNEQFF.

This clonotype is labeled medium-sized based on frequency. This sequence joins TRBV12-3 or TRBV12-4 and TRBJ1-1. The CDR3 extends over 12 amino acids. CDR3 region: CASSLRSFEAFF.

Judged by frequency, this clonotype is large. The rearrangement uses TRBV10-1 and TRBJ2-1. The CDR3 extends over 14 amino acids. Germline assignment: CDR1 WNHNN and CDR2 SYGVQD (reference sequence). The chain's CDR3 is CASSESGTYNEQFF.

The chain combines TRBV13 with TRBJ2-1; TCRdb picks TRBD1, but there is no DNA to check that call. The germline V gene has CDR1 PRHDT and CDR2 FYEKMQ (reference sequence). The CDR3 runs 16 residues. CDR3 loop: CASSLEGGSSYNEQFF.

This chain connects TRBV9 to TRBJ1-1. The CDR3 length is 15 residues. In germline, CDR1 is SGDLS, CDR2 YYNGEE. The chain's CDR3 is CASSSDVHPNTEAFF.

Measured by frequency, this clonotype is medium-sized (0.01 to 0.1%). The chain combines TRBV6-1 with TRBJ2-1; checking the TCRdb D call of TRBD2 is not possible without DNA. CDR1 MNHNS and CDR2 SASEGT come from the germline V gene. The CDR3 runs to 15 residues. This CDR3 is CASSATGLVISEQFF.

This clonotype is medium-sized by frequency. This sequence joins TRBV13 and TRBJ2-1; TCRdb's D call of TRBD1 is untestable without DNA. The CDR3 covers 15 residues. Looked up from germline, CDR1 is PRHDT and CDR2 is FYEKMQ (reference sequence). CDR3 amino acids: CASSPGGRVYNEQFF.

The J gene is TRBJ1-6, the V gene TRBV20-1. CDR1 is DFQATT, CDR2 SNEGSKA, per germline (reference sequence). The CDR3 extends over 13 amino acids. The chain's CDR3 is CSARSLGDSPLHF.

The genes are TRBV10-2 and TRBJ2-7; there is no DNA to check the TCRdb D call of TRBD2. Germline V lookup: CDR1 WSHSY, CDR2 SAAADI. The CDR3 totals 14 residues. The CDR3 loop is CASSLGLAGSEQYF.

According to its frequency, this clonotype is medium-sized (0.01 to 0.1%). The chain carries TRBV11-2 and TRBJ2-2; no DNA is available, so the TRBD1 call from TCRdb remains unchecked. The CDR3 is made up of 15 amino acids. CDR1 and CDR2 from the germline V gene are SGHAT and FQNNGV. CDR3 loop: CASSLYRDSAGELFF.

By frequency, this clonotype is large. This chain links TRBV28 with TRBJ1-5. The CDR3 contains 15 residues. Germline-derived CDR1 and CDR2 are MDHEN and SYDVKM. The CDR3 reads CASSFMSYSNQPQHF.

This clonotype is called medium-sized (0.01 to 0.1%) based on its frequency. V is TRBV14 and J is TRBJ1-1; TCRdb reports TRBD1, a call that lacks DNA to check it against. The CDR3 has 17 residues. Germline loops: CDR1 SGHDN, CDR2 FVKESK. The chain's CDR3 is CASSQDLRTGRNTEAFF.

This clonotype is identified as medium-sized from frequency. The chain recombines TRBV7-2 with TRBJ1-3. Per germline, CDR1 SGHTA and CDR2 FQGNSA. The CDR3 is 18 residues long. CDR3 region: CASSFGLRAPNSGNTIYF.

V gene TRBV4-2 combines with J gene TRBJ2-5; the TCRdb call, TRBD2, lacks DNA for checking. The CDR3 covers 17 residues. Per the germline V gene, CDR1 is LGHNA and CDR2 is YNFKEQ. CDR3 sequence: CASSQDTSGRTKETQYF.

The chain combines TRBV30 with TRBJ2-7; TCRdb outputs TRBD2, but without DNA this stays unchecked. CDR1 GTSNPN and CDR2 SVGIG come from the germline V gene (reference sequence). The length of the CDR3 is 14 residues. The chain's CDR3 is CAWSGGTSFHEQYF.

Here the CDR3 reads CASSDPGTGPQETQYF. The chain is built from TRBV12-3 or TRBV12-4 and TRBJ2-5; TCRdb lists TRBD1, though no DNA is available to test this call. The CDR3 consists of 16 residues.